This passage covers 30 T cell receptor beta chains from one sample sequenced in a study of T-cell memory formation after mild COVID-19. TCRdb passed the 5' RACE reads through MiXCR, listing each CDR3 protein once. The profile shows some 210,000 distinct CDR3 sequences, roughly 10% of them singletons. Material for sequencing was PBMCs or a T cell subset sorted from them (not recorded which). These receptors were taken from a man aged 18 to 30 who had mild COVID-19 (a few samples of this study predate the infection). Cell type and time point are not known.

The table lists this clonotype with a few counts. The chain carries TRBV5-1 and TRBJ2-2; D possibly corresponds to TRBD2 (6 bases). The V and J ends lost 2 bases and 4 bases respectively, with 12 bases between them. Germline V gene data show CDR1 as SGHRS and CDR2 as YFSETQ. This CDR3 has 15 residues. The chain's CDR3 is CASSFLQGGTGELFF. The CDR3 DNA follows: TGCGCCAGCAGCTTTTTGCAGGGAGGCACCGGGGAGCTGTTTTTT.

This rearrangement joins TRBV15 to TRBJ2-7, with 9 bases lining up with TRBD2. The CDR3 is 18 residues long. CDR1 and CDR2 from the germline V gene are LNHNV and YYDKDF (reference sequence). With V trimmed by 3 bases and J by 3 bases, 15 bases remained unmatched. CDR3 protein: CATSSVVLAGGNRYEQYF. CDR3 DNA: TGTGCCACCAGCAGTGTAGTACTAGCGGGTGGGAACCGCTACGAGCAGTACTTC. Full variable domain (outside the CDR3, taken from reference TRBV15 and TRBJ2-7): DAMVIQNPRYQVTQFGKPVTLSCSQTLNHNVMYWYQQKSSQAPKLLFHYYDKDFNNEADTPDNFQSRRPNTSFCFLDIRSPGLGDTAMYLCATSSVVLAGGNRYEQYFGPGTRLTVT.

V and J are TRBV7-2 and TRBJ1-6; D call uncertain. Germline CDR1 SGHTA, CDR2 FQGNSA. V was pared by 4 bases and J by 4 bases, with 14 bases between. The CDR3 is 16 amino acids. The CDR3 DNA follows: TGTGCCAGCAGCTCCGGACGAGACTTGTATAATTCACCCCTCCACTTT. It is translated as CASSSGRDLYNSPLHF.

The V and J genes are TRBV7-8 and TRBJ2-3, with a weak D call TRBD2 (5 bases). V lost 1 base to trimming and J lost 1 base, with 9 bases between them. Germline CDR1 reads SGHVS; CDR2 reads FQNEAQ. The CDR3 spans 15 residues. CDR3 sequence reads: CASSLGNSGTDTQYF. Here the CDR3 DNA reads TGTGCCAGCAGCTTAGGTAATAGCGGCACAGATACGCAGTATTTT. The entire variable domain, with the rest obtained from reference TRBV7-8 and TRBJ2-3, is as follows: GAGVSQSPRYKVAKRGQDVALRCDPISGHVSLFWYQQALGQGPEFLTYFQNEAQLDKSGLPSDRFFAERPEGSVSTLKIQRTQQEDSAVYLCASSLGNSGTDTQYFGPGTRLTVL.

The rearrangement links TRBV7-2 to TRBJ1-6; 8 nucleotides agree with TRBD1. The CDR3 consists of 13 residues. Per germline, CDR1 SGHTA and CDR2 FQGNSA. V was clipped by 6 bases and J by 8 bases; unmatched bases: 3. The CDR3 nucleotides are TGTGCCAGCAGAGGGACAGGTTATTCACCCCTCCACTTT. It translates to CASRGTGYSPLHF.

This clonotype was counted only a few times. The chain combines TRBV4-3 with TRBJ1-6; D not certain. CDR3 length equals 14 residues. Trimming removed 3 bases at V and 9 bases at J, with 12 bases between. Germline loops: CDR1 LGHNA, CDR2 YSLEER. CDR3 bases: TGCGCCAGCAGCCAGGGGATTGAAGGTTCACCCCTCCACTTT. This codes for CASSQGIEGSPLHF.

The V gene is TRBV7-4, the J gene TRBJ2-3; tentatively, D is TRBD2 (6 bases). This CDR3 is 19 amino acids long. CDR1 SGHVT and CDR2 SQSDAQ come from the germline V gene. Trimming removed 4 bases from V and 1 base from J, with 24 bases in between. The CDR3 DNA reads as TGTGCCAGCAGCTCTTTAATTAGTCCCCCTCTAGCGCGCACAGATACGCAGTATTTT. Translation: CASSSLISPPLARTDTQYF.

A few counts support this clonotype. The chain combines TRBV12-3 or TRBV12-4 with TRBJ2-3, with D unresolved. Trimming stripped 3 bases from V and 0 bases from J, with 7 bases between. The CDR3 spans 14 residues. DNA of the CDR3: TGTGCCAGCAGTTTGTGGGCGAGCACAGATACGCAGTATTTT. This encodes CASSLWASTDTQYF.

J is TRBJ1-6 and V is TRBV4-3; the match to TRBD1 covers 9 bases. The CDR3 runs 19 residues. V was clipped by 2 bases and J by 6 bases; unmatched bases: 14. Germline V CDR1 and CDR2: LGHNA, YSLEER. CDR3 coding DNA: TGCGCCAGCAGCCAAAGGCCGGGACAGGGATTTAGTGGTAATTCACCCCTCCACTTT. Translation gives CASSQRPGQGFSGNSPLHF.

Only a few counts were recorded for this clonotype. CDR3 nucleotides: TGTGCCAGCAGCTTCAAGGACAGGTCTGAAGCTTTCTTT. Translated, it gives CASSFKDRSEAFF. V gene TRBV7-6 combines with J gene TRBJ1-1; 7 bases match TRBD1. With 3 bases clipped from V and 6 bases from J, the junction kept 4 bases outside the gene matches. In germline, CDR1 is SGHVS, CDR2 FNYEAQ. This CDR3 comprises 13 residues.

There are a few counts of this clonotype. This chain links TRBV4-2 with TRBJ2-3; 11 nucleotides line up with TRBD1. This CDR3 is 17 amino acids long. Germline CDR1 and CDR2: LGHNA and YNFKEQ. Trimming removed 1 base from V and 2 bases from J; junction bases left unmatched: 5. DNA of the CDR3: TGTGCCAGCAGCCAAGTGGGACAGGGGGGACTCACAGATACGCAGTATTTT. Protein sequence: CASSQVGQGGLTDTQYF.

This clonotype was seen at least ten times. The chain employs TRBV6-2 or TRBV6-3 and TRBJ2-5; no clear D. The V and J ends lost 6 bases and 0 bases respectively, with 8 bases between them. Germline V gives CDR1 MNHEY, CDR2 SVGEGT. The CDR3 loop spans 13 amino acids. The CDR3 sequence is CASRTRYQETQYF. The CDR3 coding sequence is TGTGCCAGCAGAACCAGGTACCAAGAGACCCAGTACTTC.

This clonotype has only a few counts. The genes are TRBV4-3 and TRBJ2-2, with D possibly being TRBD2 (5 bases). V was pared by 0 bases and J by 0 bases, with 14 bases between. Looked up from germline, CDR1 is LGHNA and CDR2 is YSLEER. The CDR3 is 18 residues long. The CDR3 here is CASSQDTDYSTNTGELFF. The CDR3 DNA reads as TGCGCCAGCAGCCAAGATACAGACTACTCCACGAACACCGGGGAGCTGTTTTTT.

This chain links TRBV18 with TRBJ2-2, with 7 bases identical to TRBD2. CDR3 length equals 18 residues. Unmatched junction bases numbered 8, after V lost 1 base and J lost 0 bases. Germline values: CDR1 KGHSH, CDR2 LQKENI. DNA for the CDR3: TGTGCCAGCTCACCACTAATTAGCGGACTAGCGAACACCGGGGAGCTGTTTTTT. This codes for CASSPLISGLANTGELFF.

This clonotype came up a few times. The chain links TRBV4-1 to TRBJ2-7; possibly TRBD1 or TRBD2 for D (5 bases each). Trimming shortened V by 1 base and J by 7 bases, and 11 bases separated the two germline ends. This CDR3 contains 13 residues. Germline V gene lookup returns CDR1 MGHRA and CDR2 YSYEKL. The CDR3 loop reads CASSQGLGEEQYV. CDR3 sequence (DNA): TGCGCCAGCAGCCAAGGCTTAGGGGAGGAGCAGTACGTC.

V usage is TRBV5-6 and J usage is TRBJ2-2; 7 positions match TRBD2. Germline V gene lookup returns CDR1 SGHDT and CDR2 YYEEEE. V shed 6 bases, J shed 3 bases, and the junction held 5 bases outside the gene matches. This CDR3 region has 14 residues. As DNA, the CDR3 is TGTGCCAGCACTTGGGGACTATACACCGGGGAGCTGTTTTTT. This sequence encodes CASTWGLYTGELFF.

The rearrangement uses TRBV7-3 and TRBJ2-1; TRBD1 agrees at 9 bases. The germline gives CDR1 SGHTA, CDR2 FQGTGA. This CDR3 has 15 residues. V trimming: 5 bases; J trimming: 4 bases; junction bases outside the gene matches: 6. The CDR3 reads CASSPRQGGYNEQFF. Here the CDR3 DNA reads TGTGCCAGCAGCCCCCGACAGGGGGGTTACAATGAGCAGTTCTTC. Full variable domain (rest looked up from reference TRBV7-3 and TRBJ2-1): GAGVSQTPSNKVTEKGKYVELRCDPISGHTALYWYRQSLGQGPEFLIYFQGTGAADDSGLPNDRFFAVRPEGSVSTLKIQRTERGDSAVYLCASSPRQGGYNEQFFGPGTRLTVL.

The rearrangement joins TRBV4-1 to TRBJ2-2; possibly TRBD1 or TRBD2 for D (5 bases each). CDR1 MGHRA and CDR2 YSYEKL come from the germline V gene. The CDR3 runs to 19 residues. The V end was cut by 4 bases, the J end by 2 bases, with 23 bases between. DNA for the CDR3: TGCGCCAGCAGCCCAATGAGGTTCCGGGGCAAACTAAACACCGGGGAGCTGTTTTTT. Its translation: CASSPMRFRGKLNTGELFF.

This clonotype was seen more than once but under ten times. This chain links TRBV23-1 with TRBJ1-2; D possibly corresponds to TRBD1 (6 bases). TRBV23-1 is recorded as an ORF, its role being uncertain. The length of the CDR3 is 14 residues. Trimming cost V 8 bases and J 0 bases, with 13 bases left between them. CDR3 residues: CASGRTEANYGYTF. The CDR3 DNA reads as TGCGCCAGCGGGAGGACAGAGGCTAACTATGGCTACACCTTC.

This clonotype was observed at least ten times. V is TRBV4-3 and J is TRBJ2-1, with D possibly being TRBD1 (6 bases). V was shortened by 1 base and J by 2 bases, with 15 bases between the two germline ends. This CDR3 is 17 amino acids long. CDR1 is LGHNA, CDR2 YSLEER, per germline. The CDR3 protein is CASSQGKRSGAYNEQFF. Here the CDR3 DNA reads TGCGCCAGCAGCCAAGGGAAGCGGTCAGGGGCCTACAATGAGCAGTTCTTC.

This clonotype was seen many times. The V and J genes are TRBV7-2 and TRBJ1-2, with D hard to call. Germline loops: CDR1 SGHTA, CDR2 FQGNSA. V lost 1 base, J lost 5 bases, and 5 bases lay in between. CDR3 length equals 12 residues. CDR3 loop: CASSLGQYGYTF. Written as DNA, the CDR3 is TGTGCCAGCAGCTTAGGGCAATATGGCTACACCTTC.

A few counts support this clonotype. This CDR3 is CASSRGSGIEQYV. The CDR3 nucleotides are TGTGCCAGCAGCCGCGGGAGTGGTATTGAGCAGTACGTC. This chain uses TRBV5-5 with TRBJ2-7; 7 positions match TRBD2. The length of the CDR3 is 13 residues. The V segment lost 4 bases and the J segment 7 bases; nucleotides outside the gene matches: 8. Germline V lookup: CDR1 SGHKS, CDR2 YYEKEE (reference sequence).

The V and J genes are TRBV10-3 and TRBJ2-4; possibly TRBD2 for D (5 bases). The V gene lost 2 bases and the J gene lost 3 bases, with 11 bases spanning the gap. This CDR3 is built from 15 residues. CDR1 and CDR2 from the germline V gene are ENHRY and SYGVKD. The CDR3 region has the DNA TGTGCCATCAGTGAGCCTTCCCGGGGCAAAAACATTCAGTACTTC. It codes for CAISEPSRGKNIQYF.

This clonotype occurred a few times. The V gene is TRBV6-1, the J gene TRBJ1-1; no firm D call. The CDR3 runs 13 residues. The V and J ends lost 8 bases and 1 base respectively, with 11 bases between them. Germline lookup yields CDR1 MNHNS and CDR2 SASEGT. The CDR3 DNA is TGTGCCAGCTCGGGCAGGCGGAACACTGAAGCTTTCTTT. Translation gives CASSGRRNTEAFF.

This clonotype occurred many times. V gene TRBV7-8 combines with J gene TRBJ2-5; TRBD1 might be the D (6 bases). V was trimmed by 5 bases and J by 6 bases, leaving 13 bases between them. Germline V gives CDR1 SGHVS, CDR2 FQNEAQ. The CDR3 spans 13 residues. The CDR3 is CASSLRDTKTQYF. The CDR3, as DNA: TGTGCCAGCAGCCTCAGGGACACAAAGACCCAGTACTTC.

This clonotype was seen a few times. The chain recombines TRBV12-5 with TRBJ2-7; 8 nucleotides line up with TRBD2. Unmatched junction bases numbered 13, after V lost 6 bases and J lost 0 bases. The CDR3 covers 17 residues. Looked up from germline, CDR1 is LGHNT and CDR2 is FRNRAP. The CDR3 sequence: CASGNPGTSGYSYEQYF. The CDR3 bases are TGTGCTAGTGGCAACCCGGGAACTAGCGGCTACTCCTACGAGCAGTACTTC.

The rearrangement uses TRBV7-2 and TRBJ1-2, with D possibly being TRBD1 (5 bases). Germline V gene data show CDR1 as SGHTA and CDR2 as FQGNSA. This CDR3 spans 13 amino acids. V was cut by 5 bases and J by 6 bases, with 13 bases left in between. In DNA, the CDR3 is TGTGCCAGCAGCGCCCAGGGATTCGATGGCTACACCTTC. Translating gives CASSAQGFDGYTF.

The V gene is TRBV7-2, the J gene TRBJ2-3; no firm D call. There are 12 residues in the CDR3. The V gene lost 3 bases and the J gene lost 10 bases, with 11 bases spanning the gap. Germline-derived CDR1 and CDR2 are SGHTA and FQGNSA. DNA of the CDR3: TGTGCCAGCAGCTTTCCTCGGAGAGCGCAGTATTTT. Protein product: CASSFPRRAQYF.

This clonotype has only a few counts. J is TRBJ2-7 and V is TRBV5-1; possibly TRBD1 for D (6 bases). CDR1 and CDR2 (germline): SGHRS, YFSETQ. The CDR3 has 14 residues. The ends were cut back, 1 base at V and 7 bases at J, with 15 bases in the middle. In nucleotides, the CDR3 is TGCGCCAGCAGCTTGTCAGGGGCCCCCCTGGAGCAGTACGTC. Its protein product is CASSLSGAPLEQYV.

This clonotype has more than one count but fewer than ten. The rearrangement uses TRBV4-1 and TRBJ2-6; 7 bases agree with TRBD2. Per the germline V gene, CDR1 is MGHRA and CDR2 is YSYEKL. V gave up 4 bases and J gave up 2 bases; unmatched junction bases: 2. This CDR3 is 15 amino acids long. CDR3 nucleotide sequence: TGCGCCAGCAGCCGGGCGGGGGCTGGGGCCAACGTCCTGACTTTC. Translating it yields CASSRAGAGANVLTF.